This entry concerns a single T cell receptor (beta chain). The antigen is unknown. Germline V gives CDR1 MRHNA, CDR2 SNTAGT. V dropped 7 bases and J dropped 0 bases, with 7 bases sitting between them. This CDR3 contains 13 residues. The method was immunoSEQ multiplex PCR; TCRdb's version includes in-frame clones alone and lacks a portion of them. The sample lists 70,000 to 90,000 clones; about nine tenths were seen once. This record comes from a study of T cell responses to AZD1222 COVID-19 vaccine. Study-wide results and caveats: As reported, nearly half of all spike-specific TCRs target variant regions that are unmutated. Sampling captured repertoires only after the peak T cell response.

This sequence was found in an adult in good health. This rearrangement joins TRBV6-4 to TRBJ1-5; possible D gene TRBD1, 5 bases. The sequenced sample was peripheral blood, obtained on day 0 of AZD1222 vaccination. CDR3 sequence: CASKRGSNQPQHF. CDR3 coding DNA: TGTGCCAGCAAAAGGGGTAGCAATCAGCCCCAGCATTTT.